The present entry profiles one T cell receptor (beta chain) with its context. Its specificity is not known. Profiled with immunoSEQ multiplex PCR; TCRdb holds only in-frame clones, not every one. The top ten clones hold around 3.8% of a sample with approximately 25,000 clones, over 80% of them seen once. In germline, CDR1 is SGHRS, CDR2 YFSETQ. V lost 0 bases and J lost 5, with 14 bases in between. This CDR3 has 15 amino acids. The sample is drawn from a study of a mutant IDH1 vaccine in newly diagnosed glioma. Time point indicated: week 47, end of study. The vaccine gave 300 ug of a 20-mer mutant IDH1 peptide subcutaneously per dose.

This sequence originates from a man aged 40-49 years with glioma. Some clones in this sample may be carry-over from other donors' samples. J is TRBJ1-1 and V is TRBV5-1; D remains ambiguous. This sample comprised PBMCs, obtained from a glioma patient whose treatment included an IDH1 peptide vaccine. The CDR3, as DNA: TGCGCCAGCAGCTTGGTGGCTGGGAGTGGGACTGAAGCTTTCTTT. This encodes CASSLVAGSGTEAFF.